The rows below give T cell receptor beta chains drawn from one sample of a study of T cells in Graves' hyperthyroidism and ophthalmopathy. Each CDR3 protein is one row after TCRdb ran MiXCR on the multiplex PCR reads. The table records 400,000 to 600,000 distinct CDR3 sequences, under 25% of them present only once. The specimen sequenced was blood. The receptors derive from a man aged 18 to 30 with Graves' hyperthyroidism. The CDR3 runs from the conserved cysteine through the conserved F or W. Fields, in order: V gene, J gene, CDR3 protein.

>TRBV19|TRBJ2-5
CASTGFGETQYF
>TRBV12-3/TRBV12-4|TRBJ1-1
CASSLVGRGTEAFF
>TRBV5-1|TRBJ2-7
CASSLGGYFSYEQYF
>TRBV28|TRBJ1-5
CASTRGWGNQPQHF
>TRBV2|TRBJ2-7
CASRFSGGSYYEQYF
>TRBV12-3/TRBV12-4|TRBJ1-1
CASSPSKNTEAFF
>TRBV11-3|TRBJ2-2
CASSPPVGGAGELFF
>TRBV13|TRBJ2-7
CASSSGPLAGGRYEQYF
>TRBV5-1|TRBJ1-1
CASSSGQGMGQAAFF
>TRBV11-2|TRBJ2-7
CASSPARSGRAHEQYF
>TRBV19|TRBJ1-1
CSSSIGNTEAFF
>TRBV4-1|TRBJ1-1
CASSHGGAGGTEAFF
>TRBV20-1|TRBJ2-7
CSASTSSGGLTYEQYF
>TRBV3-1|TRBJ2-7
CASSPLWRASSYEQYF
>TRBV30|TRBJ1-1
CAGVMNTEAFF
>TRBV28|TRBJ1-2
CASSLGTGLVNYGYTF
>TRBV19|TRBJ1-1
CASSAGGAYTEAFF
>TRBV20-1|TRBJ2-7
CSARDDMNQPSYEQYF
>TRBV6-1|TRBJ1-1
CASTKRYRTEAFF
>TRBV6-1|TRBJ2-5
CASPPLRRMGETQYF
>TRBV6-1|TRBJ2-2
CASSEVGDTGELFF
>TRBV30|TRBJ2-7
CAWRGDYEQYF
>TRBV11-2|TRBJ2-2
CATRRGLTGELFF
>TRBV15|TRBJ1-2
CATSRDVRVGNYGYTF
>TRBV6-1|TRBJ1-2
CASGGHQSNYGYTF